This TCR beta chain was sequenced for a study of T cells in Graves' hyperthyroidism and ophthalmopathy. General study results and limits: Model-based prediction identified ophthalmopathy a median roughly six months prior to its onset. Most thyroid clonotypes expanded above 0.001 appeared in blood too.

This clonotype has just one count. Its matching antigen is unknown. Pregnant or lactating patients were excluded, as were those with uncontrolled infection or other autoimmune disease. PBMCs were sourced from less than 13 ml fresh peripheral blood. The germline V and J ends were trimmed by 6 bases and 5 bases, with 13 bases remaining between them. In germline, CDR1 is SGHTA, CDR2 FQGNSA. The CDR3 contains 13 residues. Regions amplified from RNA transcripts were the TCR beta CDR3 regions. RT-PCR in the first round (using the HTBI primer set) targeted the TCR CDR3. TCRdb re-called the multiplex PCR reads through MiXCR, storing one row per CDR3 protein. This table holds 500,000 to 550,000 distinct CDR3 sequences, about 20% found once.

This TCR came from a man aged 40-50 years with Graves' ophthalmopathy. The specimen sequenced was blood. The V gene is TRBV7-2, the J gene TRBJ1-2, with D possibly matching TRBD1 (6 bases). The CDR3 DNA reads TGTGCCAGCAGAGGGGGGGATATGTATGGCTACACCTTC. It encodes CASRGGDMYGYTF. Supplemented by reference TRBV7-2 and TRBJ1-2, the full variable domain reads GAGVSQSPSNKVTEKGKDVELRCDPISGHTALYWYRQSLGQGLEFLIYFQGNSAPDKSGLPSDRFSAERTGGSVSTLTIQRTQQEDSAVYLCASRGGDMYGYTFGSGTRLTVV.